This note documents a single TCR beta chain sequence. It lacks a known antigen. There are no base qualities to consult, and no much larger clone falls within one base. Amplification of TCR beta CDR3 regions was carried out from RNA transcripts. For the first round of RT-PCR on the TCR CDR3, the HTBI primer set was used together with the Qiagen OneStep RT-PCR kit. A second multiplex PCR round built the libraries, followed by size selection and purification. The libraries were sequenced on an Illumina HiSeq2000 using paired-end 100 bp reads. Per the original workflow: SOAPnuke was used to process the raw data, removing reads that contained adapters or uncalled bases, had a mean Phred below 15, or lacked an exact match to the constant primer or identifier. High-quality paired reads were merged with COPE v1.2.5, and unique nucleotide sequences were defined as clonotypes. MiTCR v1.1 was used to align clonotypes to the IMGT TRBV, TRBD and TRBJ reference segments. Only V-J combinations with frequency above 0.0001, covering 99% to 99.2% of repertoires, were analysed. The TCS score was defined as F50 (clonal expansion) divided by E x V (chaos), with BLOSUM62-based TCRdist calculated between CDR3 peptides within each V-J. Welch's t-statistics and random forest reduced 514 V-J features to under 15, which were used in a naive Bayes classifier (R e1071). TCRdb itself trimmed the public reads at Q25 with fastp, ran MiXCR and retained productive beta chains. A single entry per CDR3 protein holds the most common genes and DNA from its merged rows. The V and J calls were not made by the authors but by TCRdb's processing. Within this sample are some 370,000 distinct CDR3 sequences, with about 18% of them counted one time only. The ten largest clonotypes hold around a third of the sample.

This sample is part of a study of T cells in Graves' hyperthyroidism and ophthalmopathy (dated by TCRdb to the late 2010s). In terms of the full investigation: Peripheral blood was collected at initial diagnosis, before any treatment. TCR V-J signatures able to tell the groups apart were searched for in a discovery cohort of 90 to 100 patients, of whom 43 had Graves' ophthalmopathy and around 56 had stable Graves' hyperthyroidism. Following sampling, methimazole starting at 30 mg daily was given to hyperthyroidism patients, and high-dose intravenous methylprednisolone was given to ophthalmopathy patients. In roughly six Graves' hyperthyroidism patients, the study also compared T-cell repertoires from thyroid tissue with T-cell repertoires from blood. TCR Vbeta CDR3 sequencing of some 140 peripheral blood samples (over 40 ophthalmopathy, 75 or so hyperthyroidism and about 17 progressor patients) is reported in the paper. Prospective prediction of ophthalmopathy was tested in an independent validation cohort consisting of roughly 20 hyperthyroidism patients and about 17 patients who later progressed to ophthalmopathy. The roughly 94 discovery patients were randomly split 7:3 into training and test sets.

The CDR3 measures 14 amino acids from cysteine to phenylalanine. Of the read, only the CDR3 DNA is kept; its 42 bases are in frame from base 1. Based on the germline V gene, the CDR1 and CDR2 sequences are SGHAT and FQNNGV. V gives up 3 bases and J gives up 9 bases, and the segment between their germline ends measures 12 bases. Overall results and qualifications from the work: No statistical method was used to fix the sample size in advance, and group allocation was not hidden from the investigators. In validation, the model predicted progression to ophthalmopathy a median of about 6.5 months before onset, with about 71% sensitivity and about 72% specificity. Most expanded thyroid clonotypes (frequency above 0.001) were also found in blood, which suggests that blood repertoires may mirror thyroid immune responses. A 13 V-J signature model separated ophthalmopathy from stable hyperthyroidism, with 87.88% sensitivity and 81% to 83% specificity in cross-validation and 80%/75% in testing.

Hyperthyroidism patients were newly diagnosed, with disease duration under 2 months, and aged 18 to 65 years. The study excluded patients with uncontrolled infections, other autoimmune diseases, pregnancy or lactation. Diagnoses relied on clinical symptoms, serum thyroxine and TRAb, thyroid ultrasound and orbital computed tomography. Blood from progressor patients was collected at the time of first diagnosis with hyperthyroidism, before any ophthalmopathy symptoms had appeared. PBMCs were isolated from about 10 ml of fresh peripheral blood by Ficoll-Paque density gradient centrifugation. Progressor patients were defined as those initially diagnosed with Graves' hyperthyroidism in whom ophthalmopathy developed during follow-up. Trizol reagent was used to extract total RNA, and RNA quality was then checked on an Agilent 2100 Bioanalyzer.

The sequencing sample was made of blood. The TCR comes from a woman aged 25 to 39 with Graves' hyperthyroidism that later progressed to Graves' ophthalmopathy. The rearrangement combines TRBV11-2 with TRBJ1-6, with a weak D call of TRBD1 (5 bases match). DNA sequence: TGTGCCAGCAGCTTCGGACAACGAGGTTCACCCCTCCACTTT. This translates into CASSFGQRGSPLHF.